Listed below are T cell receptor beta chains from one sample, sequenced in a study of long-term antiretroviral therapy in people with HIV. Clones were read by immunoSEQ multiplex PCR, and TCRdb kept only the in-frame ones, dropping some. Of 20,000 to 25,000 clones listed, over 75% are singletons. The material sequenced was unsorted PBMCs, taken 2.5 to 2.7 years after starting antiretroviral therapy. Receptors originate from a woman between 50 and 59 years old with HIV. Each CDR3 is given with its conserved first and last residue. A D gene is named only where the DNA matches it firmly. Where a row states a size, it is once, few, many or the class of an expanded clone; other rows omit it.

TRBD2 . TRBJ2-7 TRBV18 CASSPFSGELYEQYF TGTGCCAGCTCACCATTCAGCGGGGAACTCTACGAGCAGTACTTC
. . TRBJ1-3 TRBV6-8 CASTGDIRNTIYF TGTGCCAGCACAGGCGATATAAGAAACACCATATATTTT
. . TRBJ2-3 TRBV13 CASSLRRRPGDTQYF TGTGCCAGCAGCTTACGGCGGAGGCCTGGAGATACGCAGTATTTT
. . TRBJ2-5 TRBV5-1 CASSFQETQYF TGCGCCAGCAGCTTCCAAGAGACCCAGTACTTC
. . TRBJ1-4 TRBV5-6 CASSWRDEVEKLFF TGTGCCAGCAGCTGGAGGGACGAAGTCGAAAAACTGTTTTTT
. . TRBJ1-5 TRBV6-5 CASSPDSGSNQPQHF TGTGCCAGCAGTCCAGACTCGGGGAGCAATCAGCCCCAGCATTTT
. . TRBJ2-1 TRBV7-9 CASSFSGQSYNEQFF TGTGCCAGCAGCTTCTCTGGACAGTCCTACAATGAGCAGTTCTTC
. . TRBJ2-3 TRBV4-2 CASSQEPGSTDTQYF TGTGCCAGCAGCCAAGAGCCCGGAAGCACAGATACGCAGTATTTT
TRBD2 . TRBJ2-3 TRBV7-9 CASSLTLAGADTQYF TGTGCCAGCAGCTTAACACTAGCGGGCGCAGATACGCAGTATTTT
TRBD2 . TRBJ2-1 TRBV19 CASSREVYNEQFF TGTGCCAGTAGTCGGGAGGTGTACAATGAGCAGTTCTTC
TRBD2 once TRBJ2-2 TRBV6-5 CASSWTSGIEGELFF TGTGCCAGCAGCTGGACTAGCGGGATCGAGGGGGAGCTGTTTTTT
. . TRBJ2-7 TRBV2 CATPLGQAGEQYF TGTGCCACGCCCCTCGGACAGGCGGGGGAGCAGTACTTC
TRBD1 hyperexpanded TRBJ1-2 TRBV5-1 CASSYSRDRGLGYTF TGCGCCAGCAGCTACAGCCGGGACAGGGGACTTGGCTACACCTTC
. . TRBJ2-7 TRBV29-1 CSVERANSYEQYF TGCAGCGTTGAACGGGCCAACTCCTACGAGCAGTACTTC
. . TRBJ2-2 TRBV7-2 CASSPHTGELFF TGTGCCAGCAGCCCTCACACCGGGGAGCTGTTTTTT
. . TRBJ1-5 TRBV5-8 CASSLEGEPQHF TGTGCCAGCAGCTTGGAAGGGGAACCCCAGCATTTT
TRBD1 . TRBJ2-7 TRBV5-4 CASSRTGTGYYEQYF TGTGCCAGCAGCCGTACCGGGACAGGGTACTACGAGCAGTACTTC
. . TRBJ1-1 TRBV2 CASSEIQTAEAFF TGTGCCAGCAGTGAGATCCAGACGGCTGAAGCTTTCTTT
. . TRBJ2-3 TRBV6-5 CASCPIGSDTQYF TGTGCCAGCTGCCCAATAGGGTCAGATACGCAGTATTTT
. . TRBJ2-3 TRBV7-6 CASSLLPDTQYF TGTGCCAGCAGCTTATTGCCAGATACGCAGTATTTT
. . TRBJ2-7 TRBV29-1 CSVVSSYEQYF TGCAGCGTTGTCAGCTCCTACGAGCAGTACTTC
. . TRBJ2-4 TRBV19 CASSASAKNIQYF TGTGCCAGTAGCGCATCAGCCAAAAACATTCAGTACTTC
. . TRBJ2-7 TRBV7-9 CASSLAAGTNEQYF TGTGCCAGCAGCTTAGCGGCTGGGACAAACGAGCAGTACTTC
. . TRBJ1-3 TRBV11-2 CASSSKTGTIGNTIYF TGTGCCAGCAGCTCGAAAACCGGGACAATAGGAAACACCATATATTTT
. . TRBJ2-5 TRBV5-4 CASSFGLATETQYF TGTGCCAGCAGCTTTGGTCTAGCCACGGAGACCCAGTACTTC
. . TRBJ1-2 TRBV6-5 CASSYNINYGYTF TGTGCCAGCAGTTATAACATTAACTATGGCTACACCTTC
TRBD1 . TRBJ1-5 TRBV27 CASRQKRTGNNSNQPQHF TGTGCCAGCAGGCAGAAAAGGACAGGAAACAATAGCAATCAGCCCCAGCATTTT
. . TRBJ1-1 TRBV7-9 CASSFESPTEAFF TGTGCCAGCAGCTTTGAATCGCCGACTGAAGCTTTCTTT
. . TRBJ2-1 TRBV19 CASKGAWGEQFF TGTGCCAGTAAGGGTGCTTGGGGCGAGCAGTTCTTC
TRBD2 . TRBJ2-7 TRBV11-2 CASSYTRSSGSEQYF TGTGCCAGCAGCTATACCCGGTCTAGCGGGAGCGAGCAGTACTTC
. . TRBJ1-4 TRBV28 CASSSRRTNNEKLFF TGTGCCAGCAGTTCCCGACGGACCAATAATGAAAAACTGTTTTTT
. few TRBJ1-4 TRBV7-5 CGGLPVKLFF TGCGGGGGGTTGCCGGTAAAACTGTTTTTT
. . TRBJ1-5 TRBV6-1 CASSEGTVNQPQHF TGTGCCAGCAGTGAAGGGACAGTCAATCAGCCCCAGCATTTT
. once TRBJ2-5 TRBV4-1 CASSPTLRETQYF TGCGCCAGCAGTCCCACCTTAAGGGAGACCCAGTACTTC
TRBD1 . TRBJ2-1 TRBV5-4 CASSATGFLGNEQFF TGTGCCAGCAGTGCGACAGGGTTTTTAGGGAATGAGCAGTTCTTC
TRBD1 once TRBJ2-7 TRBV19 CASSTGTGFFEQYF TGTGCCAGTAGCACCGGGACAGGGTTTTTCGAGCAGTACTTC
TRBD2 . TRBJ2-3 TRBV5-4 CASSLIISGATDTQYF TGTGCCAGCAGCTTGATAATTAGCGGGGCCACAGATACGCAGTATTTT
. . TRBJ2-3 TRBV5-1 CASSLGTTGKTDTQYF TGCGCCAGCAGCTTGGGGACAACGGGGAAGACAGATACGCAGTATTTT
. . TRBJ2-5 TRBV2 CASSRDLQETQYF TGTGCCAGCAGCCGGGACTTACAAGAGACCCAGTACTTC
TRBD1 . TRBJ1-3 TRBV28 CASDETGSGNTIYF TGTGCCAGCGATGAGACAGGGTCTGGAAACACCATATATTTT
TRBD1 once TRBJ1-5 TRBV19 CASSIRDRTTSNQPQHF TGTGCCAGTAGTATAAGGGACAGGACGACTAGCAATCAGCCCCAGCATTTT
. . TRBJ1-1 TRBV5-5 CASSPNGNSNTEAFF TGTGCCAGCAGCCCTAATGGTAACTCTAACACTGAAGCTTTCTTT
. . TRBJ2-7 TRBV5-5 CASSLEVQAYEQYF TGTGCCAGCAGCTTGGAGGTACAGGCCTACGAGCAGTACTTC
. . TRBJ2-1 TRBV15 CATSIRDSYNEQFF TGTGCCACCAGCATCCGGGACTCCTACAATGAGCAGTTCTTC
. . TRBJ2-1 TRBV27 CASSLYNEQFF TGTGCCAGCAGTTTATACAATGAGCAGTTCTTC
. . TRBJ2-7 TRBV4-3 CASSQAPAYEQYF TGCGCCAGCAGCCAAGCCCCAGCCTACGAGCAGTACTTC
. . TRBJ2-7 TRBV10-3 CAIRKTEIYEQYF TGTGCCATCAGGAAAACGGAGATCTACGAGCAGTACTTC
. . TRBJ2-2 TRBV29-1 CSVILQSNTGELFF TGCAGCGTTATTCTGCAATCGAACACCGGGGAGCTGTTTTTT
. . TRBJ1-4 TRBV4-3 CASSQGPRTTNEKLFF TGCGCCAGCAGCCAAGGCCCTAGGACAACTAATGAAAAACTGTTTTTT
. . TRBJ1-5 TRBV28 CASSLSTQPQHF TGTGCCAGCAGTTTATCGACCCAGCCCCAGCATTTT
. . TRBJ2-1 TRBV2 CASRGLDNEQFF TGTGCCAGCAGAGGACTCGACAATGAGCAGTTCTTC